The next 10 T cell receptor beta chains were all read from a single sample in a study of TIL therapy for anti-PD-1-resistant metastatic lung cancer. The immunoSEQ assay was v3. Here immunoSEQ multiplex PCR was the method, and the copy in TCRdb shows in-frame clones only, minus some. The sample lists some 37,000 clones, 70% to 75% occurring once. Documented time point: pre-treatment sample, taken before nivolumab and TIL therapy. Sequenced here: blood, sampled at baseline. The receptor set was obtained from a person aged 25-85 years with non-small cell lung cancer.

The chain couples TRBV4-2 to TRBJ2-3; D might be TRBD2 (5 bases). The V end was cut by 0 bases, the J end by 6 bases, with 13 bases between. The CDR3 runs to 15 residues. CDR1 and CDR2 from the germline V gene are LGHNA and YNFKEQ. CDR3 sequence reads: CASSQEFGSLDTQYF. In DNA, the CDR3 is TGTGCCAGCAGCCAAGAATTTGGGAGCCTCGATACGCAGTATTTT.

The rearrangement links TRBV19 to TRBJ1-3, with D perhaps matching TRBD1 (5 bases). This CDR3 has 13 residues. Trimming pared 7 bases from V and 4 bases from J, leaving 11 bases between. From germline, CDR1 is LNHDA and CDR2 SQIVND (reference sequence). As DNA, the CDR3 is TGTGCCAGTACCCCCGCAGGGGGAAACACCATATATTTT. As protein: CASTPAGGNTIYF.

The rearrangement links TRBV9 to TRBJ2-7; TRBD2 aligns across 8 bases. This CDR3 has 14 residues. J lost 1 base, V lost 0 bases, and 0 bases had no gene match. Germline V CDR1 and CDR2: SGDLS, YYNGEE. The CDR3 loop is CASSVASGSYEQYF. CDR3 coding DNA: TGTGCCAGCAGCGTAGCTAGCGGGTCCTACGAGCAGTACTTC.

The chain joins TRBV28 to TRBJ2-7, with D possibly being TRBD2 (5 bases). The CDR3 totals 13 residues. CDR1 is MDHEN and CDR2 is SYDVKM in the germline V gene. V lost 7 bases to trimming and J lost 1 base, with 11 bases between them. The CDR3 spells CASKVGVSYEQYF. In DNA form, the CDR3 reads TGTGCCAGCAAAGTCGGGGTATCCTACGAGCAGTACTTC.

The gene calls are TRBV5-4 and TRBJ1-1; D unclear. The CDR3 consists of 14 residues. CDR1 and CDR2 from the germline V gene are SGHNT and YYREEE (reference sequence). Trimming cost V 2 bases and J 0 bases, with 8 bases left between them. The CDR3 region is CASSFTQLNTEAFF. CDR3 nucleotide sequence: TGTGCCAGCAGCTTTACCCAGTTGAACACTGAAGCTTTCTTT.

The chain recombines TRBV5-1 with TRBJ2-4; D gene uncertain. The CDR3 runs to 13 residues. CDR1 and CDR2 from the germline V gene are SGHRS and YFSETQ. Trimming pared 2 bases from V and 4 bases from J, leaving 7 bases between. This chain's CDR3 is CASSFTEKNIQYF. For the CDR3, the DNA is TGCGCCAGCAGCTTCACCGAGAAAAACATTCAGTACTTC. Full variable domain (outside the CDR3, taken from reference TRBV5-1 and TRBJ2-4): KAGVTQTPRYLIKTRGQQVTLSCSPISGHRSVSWYQQTPGQGLQFLFEYFSETQRNKGNFPGRFSGRQFSNSRSEMNVSTLELGDSALYLCASSFTEKNIQYFGAGTRLSVL.

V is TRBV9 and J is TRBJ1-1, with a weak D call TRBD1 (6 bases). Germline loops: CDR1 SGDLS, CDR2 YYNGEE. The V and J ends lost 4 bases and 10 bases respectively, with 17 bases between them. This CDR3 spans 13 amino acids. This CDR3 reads CASSPGGATGAFF. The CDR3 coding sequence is TGTGCCAGCAGCCCGGGGGGCGCAACGGGAGCTTTCTTT.

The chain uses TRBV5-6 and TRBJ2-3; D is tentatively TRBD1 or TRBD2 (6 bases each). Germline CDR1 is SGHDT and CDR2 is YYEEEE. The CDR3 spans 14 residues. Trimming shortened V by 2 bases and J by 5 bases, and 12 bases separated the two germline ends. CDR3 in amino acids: CASSFGGQIDTQYF. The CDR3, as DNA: TGTGCCAGCAGCTTTGGGGGGCAAATAGATACGCAGTATTTT.

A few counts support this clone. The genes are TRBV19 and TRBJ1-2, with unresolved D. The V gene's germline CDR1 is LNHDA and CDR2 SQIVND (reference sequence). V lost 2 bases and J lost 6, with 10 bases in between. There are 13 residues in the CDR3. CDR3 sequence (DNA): TGTGCCAGTAGTATATATGGGGTGGATGGCTACACCTTC. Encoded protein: CASSIYGVDGYTF.

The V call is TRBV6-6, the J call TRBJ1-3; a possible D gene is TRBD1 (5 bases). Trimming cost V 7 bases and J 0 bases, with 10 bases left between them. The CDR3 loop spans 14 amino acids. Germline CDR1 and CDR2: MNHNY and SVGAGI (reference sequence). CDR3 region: CASIGENSGNTIYF. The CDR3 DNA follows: TGTGCCAGCATAGGGGAAAACTCTGGAAACACCATATATTTT.